This TCR beta chain was sequenced for a study of blood T cell repertoires in COVID-19. Using immunoSEQ multiplex PCR, the repertoire was profiled, and TCRdb retains in-frame clones only, with some absent. The data show 110,000 or so clones, with around 85% seen just once and about an eighth held by the top ten. Trimming removed 6 bases from V and 2 bases from J, with 19 bases in between. The CDR3 runs 16 residues. Per the germline V gene, CDR1 is LNHDA and CDR2 is SQIVND (reference sequence). The rearrangement uses TRBV19 and TRBJ1-2; no reliable D call. The sequencing sample was made of peripheral blood. The TCR comes from a human donor in a cohort sampled during active COVID-19. The CDR3 protein is CASSEEREATNYGYTF. CDR3 DNA sequence: TGTGCCAGTAGCGAAGAACGGGAAGCAACCAACTATGGCTACACCTTC.